A single sample is the source of the 27 T cell receptor beta chains below, sequenced in a study of cytomegalovirus exposure and HLA in healthy donors (dated by TCRdb to 2017 to 2019). Library construction relied on the immunoSEQ multiplex PCR assay. A mixture of 60 forward primers for TCR Vbeta segments and 13 reverse primers for TCR Jbeta segments was used in the multiplex PCR. The table comes from immuneACCESS by way of TCRdb, which keeps in-frame sequences with V and J called. Part of the clones is missing from these tables; in studies checked, under half for an unresolved V gene and the rest for unknown reasons. In this sample the table shows about 100,000 clones, approximately 70% of which occur a single time. The ten largest clones capture more than 3% of the sample. The sequencing sample was made of PBMCs. These receptors were collected from a man aged 40-55 years in good health and CMV-seronegative.

This sequence joins TRBV4-1 and TRBJ1-6; tentative D call: TRBD1 (6 bases). The CDR3 is made up of 19 amino acids. Germline V CDR1 and CDR2: MGHRA, YSYEKL. The ends were cut back, 4 bases at V and 7 bases at J, with 26 bases in the middle. CDR3 residues: CASSPRSQGLAVRNSPLHF. CDR3 in DNA: TGCGCCAGCAGCCCGCGTTCACAGGGACTAGCAGTTAGGAATTCACCCCTCCACTTT.

This chain connects TRBV5-1 to TRBJ2-7, with TRBD1 as a possible D gene (5 bases). CDR3 length: 14 amino acids. The V end lost 2 bases, the J end lost 0 bases, and 9 bases lay between the germline ends. CDR1 and CDR2 from the germline V gene are SGHRS and YFSETQ. CDR3 sequence (DNA): TGCGCCAGCAGCTTCGACAGCAGCTCCTACGAGCAGTACTTC. Residues: CASSFDSSSYEQYF.

The chain employs TRBV6-1 and TRBJ1-2, with 7 bases identical to TRBD1. There are 14 residues in the CDR3. Per the germline V gene, CDR1 is MNHNS and CDR2 is SASEGT. The trim removed 5 bases at V and 4 bases at J, leaving 7 bases unmatched. CDR3 region: CASSSPTGFYGYTF. The CDR3 DNA reads as TGTGCCAGCAGTTCTCCGACAGGGTTCTATGGCTACACCTTC.

The rearrangement links TRBV5-1 to TRBJ2-5, with TRBD2 as a possible D gene (5 bases). The CDR3 has 14 amino acids. V lost 4 bases to trimming and J lost 7 bases, with 17 bases between them. Germline assignment: CDR1 SGHRS and CDR2 YFSETQ. The CDR3 sequence: CASSIGQAEGTQYF. CDR3 in DNA: TGCGCCAGCAGCATTGGTCAAGCCGAGGGGACCCAGTACTTC.

The rearrangement joins TRBV27 to TRBJ1-5; tentative D call: TRBD1 (5 bases). V was shortened by 7 bases and J by 6 bases, with 16 bases between the two germline ends. Germline V gene lookup returns CDR1 MNHEY and CDR2 SMNVEV (reference sequence). This CDR3 is 14 amino acids long. CDR3 sequence reads: CASTAVAGAQPQHF. As DNA, the CDR3 is TGTGCCAGCACCGCCGTAGCTGGGGCTCAGCCCCAGCATTTT.

In its sample, this clone was seen many times. The junction shows a germline mismatch at one end, possibly a read error. The chain couples TRBV5-1 to TRBJ2-6; 9 bases agree with TRBD1. CDR3 size: 14 residues. Germline V gene sequence: CDR1 SGHRS, CDR2 YFSETQ. In DNA, the CDR3 is TGCGCCAGCAGCTTGGGACAGGGGGGCAACGTCCTGACTTTC. It yields the protein CASSLGQGGNVLTF.

The chain recombines TRBV4-1 with TRBJ1-4; perhaps TRBD1 as D (5 bases). CDR1 and CDR2 from the germline V gene are MGHRA and YSYEKL. Trimming cost V 4 bases and J 6 bases, with 15 bases left between them. CDR3 length equals 15 residues. The CDR3 bases are TGCGCCAGCAGCCCAGGCCGACAGACCTATGAAAAACTGTTTTTT. This codes for CASSPGRQTYEKLFF.

This chain connects TRBV5-1 to TRBJ1-1; D may be TRBD1 (5 bases). Germline-derived CDR1 and CDR2 are SGHRS and YFSETQ. The CDR3 is 17 amino acids. Trimming took off 4 bases at V and 4 bases at J, with 23 bases between the two ends. The CDR3: CASSQNPPGGVGTEAFF. CDR3 in DNA: TGCGCCAGCAGCCAAAACCCGCCAGGAGGGGTGGGCACTGAAGCTTTCTTT.

The rearrangement joins TRBV7-2 to TRBJ2-1; 8 bases are a match to TRBD2. In germline, CDR1 is SGHTA, CDR2 FQGNSA. J lost 4 bases, V lost 3 bases, and 8 bases had no gene match. The CDR3 runs to 16 residues. The CDR3 coding sequence is TGTGCCAGCAGCTTCGACGTAGCGGGGTTTTACAATGAGCAGTTCTTC. Amino acid sequence: CASSFDVAGFYNEQFF.

The chain is built from TRBV7-9 and TRBJ2-3; perhaps TRBD1 as D (5 bases). The CDR3 covers 12 residues. The ends were cut back, 5 bases at V and 6 bases at J, with 9 bases in the middle. Per germline, CDR1 SEHNR and CDR2 FQNEAQ (reference sequence). CDR3 coding DNA: TGTGCCAGCAGCCATGCAGGGGATACGCAGTATTTT. Translating gives CASSHAGDTQYF.

This clone was counted only a few times. This sequence joins TRBV5-1 and TRBJ2-3; D might be TRBD2 (6 bases). V lost 0 bases, J lost 4 bases, and 12 bases lay in between. Germline V gene lookup returns CDR1 SGHRS and CDR2 YFSETQ. The length of the CDR3 is 15 residues. The chain's CDR3 is CASSLVATGADTQYF. The CDR3 coding sequence is TGCGCCAGCAGCTTGGTAGCTACGGGGGCAGATACGCAGTATTTT.

The chain has TRBV19 and TRBJ2-5; unclear D gene. V shed 2 bases and J shed 2 bases, with 6 bases lying between them. The CDR3 length is 13 residues. The germline CDR1 and CDR2 sequences are LNHDA and SQIVND (reference sequence). For the CDR3, the DNA is TGTGCCAGTAGTATATGGCAGCAAGAGACCCAGTACTTC. This sequence encodes CASSIWQQETQYF.

V gene TRBV4-3 combines with J gene TRBJ1-2, with D possibly being TRBD1 (5 bases). The CDR3 consists of 17 residues. V dropped 0 bases and J dropped 5 bases, with 19 bases sitting between them. Per germline, CDR1 LGHNA and CDR2 YSLEER. The CDR3 loop is CASSQDLRGSGVYGYTF. Here the CDR3 DNA reads TGCGCCAGCAGCCAAGACCTCCGGGGGAGTGGTGTTTATGGCTACACCTTC.

The genes are TRBV29-1 and TRBJ2-6, with D unclear. Trimming cost V 5 bases and J 4 bases, with 9 bases left between them. This CDR3 comprises 13 residues. Germline CDR1 and CDR2: SQVTM and ANQGSEA. The CDR3 sequence: CSVSETGANVLTF. The CDR3 bases are TGCAGCGTTTCCGAGACAGGGGCCAACGTCCTGACTTTC.

This rearrangement joins TRBV5-1 to TRBJ2-3, with D uncertain. With 8 bases removed from V and 3 bases from J, the gap between germline ends came to 7 bases. Germline-derived CDR1 and CDR2 are SGHRS and YFSETQ. The CDR3 is 11 residues long. CDR3 in amino acids: CASGSTDTQYF. CDR3 in DNA: TGCGCCAGTGGCTCAACAGATACGCAGTATTTT.

The V gene is TRBV30, the J gene TRBJ2-5; 7 bases align to TRBD2. The germline V gene encodes CDR1 GTSNPN and CDR2 SVGIG (reference sequence). The CDR3 has 13 amino acids. V trimming: 3 bases; J trimming: 4 bases; junction bases outside the gene matches: 5. The CDR3 spells CAWSVWGGETQYF. In DNA, the CDR3 is TGTGCCTGGAGCGTTTGGGGGGGAGAGACCCAGTACTTC.

This clone was seen more than once but under ten times. The V gene is TRBV5-1, the J gene TRBJ2-3; TRBD2 is a possible D gene (6 bases). The CDR3 contains 14 residues. Germline V gives CDR1 SGHRS, CDR2 YFSETQ. The V gene lost 0 bases and the J gene lost 5 bases, with 10 bases spanning the gap. As DNA, the CDR3 is TGCGCCAGCAGCTTGGACCGGGGGATAGATACGCAGTATTTT. Its translation is CASSLDRGIDTQYF.

The chain is built from TRBV27 and TRBJ2-1, with D hard to call. The length of the CDR3 is 15 residues. The V gene lost 5 bases and the J gene lost 0 bases, with 11 bases spanning the gap. Per the germline V gene, CDR1 is MNHEY and CDR2 is SMNVEV (reference sequence). CDR3 DNA sequence: TGTGCCAGCAGTCCTCAGGTGGGCTCCTACAATGAGCAGTTCTTC. As protein: CASSPQVGSYNEQFF.

The rearrangement joins TRBV4-3 to TRBJ1-1; the D gene is possibly TRBD1 (5 bases). Trimming left V 2 bases short and J 3 bases short, with 13 bases between. The CDR3 totals 15 residues. CDR1 LGHNA and CDR2 YSLEER come from the germline V gene. The CDR3 is CASSQHRPGHTEAFF. The CDR3 coding sequence is TGCGCCAGCAGCCAACACAGGCCAGGCCACACTGAAGCTTTCTTT.

The rearrangement joins TRBV28 to TRBJ2-5; 7 bases are shared with TRBD1. The CDR3 totals 14 residues. Germline V lookup: CDR1 MDHEN, CDR2 SYDVKM. The junction had 2 bases not matched to a gene; V was cut back by 2 bases and J by 2 bases. CDR3 loop: CASSLGDRQETQYF. Here the CDR3 DNA reads TGTGCCAGCAGTTTAGGGGACAGACAAGAGACCCAGTACTTC.

In nucleotides, the CDR3 is TGCGCCAGCAGCTCCCGACAGGGTTTGTCCCACGAGCAGTACTTC. Translation gives CASSSRQGLSHEQYF. The chain has TRBV5-1 and TRBJ2-7, with 7 bases fitting TRBD1. The CDR3 length is 15 residues. CDR1 SGHRS and CDR2 YFSETQ come from the germline V gene. J gave up 5 bases and V 3 bases, and 11 bases lay outside the gene matches.

The CDR3: CASQRSGVVYNEQFF. The CDR3 nucleotides are TGCGCCAGCCAAAGGAGCGGGGTGGTCTACAATGAGCAGTTCTTC. The J gene is TRBJ2-1, the V gene TRBV5-1, with 7 bases fitting TRBD2. V was clipped by 7 bases and J by 3 bases; unmatched bases: 10. The germline CDR1 and CDR2 sequences are SGHRS and YFSETQ. The CDR3 has 15 residues.

This clone was seen more than once but under ten times. The chain joins TRBV5-1 to TRBJ2-1; TRBD1 matches at 12 bases. The CDR3 sequence is 18 residues long. Per the germline V gene, CDR1 is SGHRS and CDR2 is YFSETQ. J was trimmed by 7 bases and V by 2 bases; bases with no gene match: 13. The CDR3 loop is CASSLTYSGQGAGNEQFF. Written as DNA, the CDR3 is TGCGCCAGCAGCTTAACCTACTCGGGACAGGGGGCAGGTAATGAGCAGTTCTTC.

The chain joins TRBV18 to TRBJ2-7; D is ambiguous. V lost 1 base and J 5 bases, leaving 9 bases between the germline ends. The V gene's germline CDR1 is KGHSH and CDR2 LQKENI. CDR3 length equals 13 residues. The CDR3 coding sequence is TGTGCCAGCTCACCACACCCTTCGGACGAGCAGTACTTC. This gives the protein CASSPHPSDEQYF.

This clone has at least ten counts. The chain links TRBV30 to TRBJ1-4, with 8 bases aligning to TRBD1. Germline V lookup: CDR1 GTSNPN, CDR2 SVGIG (reference sequence). The CDR3 is 18 amino acids. After removal of 3 bases from V and 8 bases from J, the junction contained 20 bases not matched to a gene. The CDR3, as DNA: TGTGCCTGGAGCCCTGGGGGCAGGGGGCTCAGGTTAAAAGAAAAACTGTTTTTT. Its protein is CAWSPGGRGLRLKEKLFF. The full variable domain, in which reference TRBV30 and TRBJ1-4 provide the parts outside the CDR3, is SQTIHQWPATLVQPVGSPLSLECTVEGTSNPNLYWYRQAAGRGLQLLFYSVGIGQISSEVPQNLSASRPQDRQFILSSKKLLLSDSGFYLCAWSPGGRGLRLKEKLFFGSGTQLSVL.

This clone has more than one count but fewer than ten. V gene TRBV28 combines with J gene TRBJ1-5, with D unresolved. Germline assignment: CDR1 MDHEN and CDR2 SYDVKM. CDR3 length equals 15 residues. The ends were cut back, 3 bases at V and 2 bases at J, with 11 bases in the middle. The CDR3 sequence is CASSLSLRGNQPQHF. CDR3 nucleotides: TGTGCCAGCAGTTTGTCCCTTCGAGGCAATCAGCCCCAGCATTTT.

The chain couples TRBV14 to TRBJ1-6; 9 positions match TRBD1. In germline, CDR1 is SGHDN, CDR2 FVKESK. The CDR3 has 17 amino acids. Trimming cost V 0 bases and J 6 bases; bases outside gene matches: 6. The chain's CDR3 is CASSQDWRQGGNSPLHF. As DNA, the CDR3 is TGTGCCAGCAGCCAAGATTGGAGACAGGGGGGTAATTCACCCCTCCACTTT.